Shown below are 25 T cell receptor beta chains from a single sample sequenced in a study of shared clonotypes between healthy human individuals. Clones were sequenced by immunoSEQ multiplex PCR, and TCRdb holds only the in-frame ones, with some missing. The table includes hundreds of thousands of clones, less than 96% detected once. The material sequenced was naive CD4+ T cells sorted from blood. Regarding subset: CD45RA+ positively selected. The source of these receptors is a woman aged 25 to 39 in good health.

Concerning this clone: An end of the junction differs from the germline gene, which may be a read error. The rearrangement uses TRBV7-9 and TRBJ2-4; tentatively, D is TRBD1 or TRBD2 (6 bases each). The CDR3 totals 12 residues. In germline, CDR1 is SEHNR, CDR2 FQNEAQ (reference sequence). The CDR3 nucleotides read TGTGCCAGCAGCTATGAAGGGGGACTGCCTCACTTC. Translated: CASSYEGGLPHF.

The chain has TRBV11-2 and TRBJ2-5; 8 bases map to TRBD1. The CDR3 extends over 16 amino acids. Germline V lookup: CDR1 SGHAT, CDR2 FQNNGV. J gave up 13 bases and V 5 bases, and 21 bases lay outside the gene matches. DNA for the CDR3: TGTGCCAGCAGCCCCCGCATGGACAGGGTCGTTCGACCCCGGTACTTC. Its translation: CASSPRMDRVVRPRYF.

This chain joins TRBV5-1 and TRBJ2-2; a weak D match, TRBD2 (6 bases). From germline, CDR1 is SGHRS and CDR2 YFSETQ. V lost 2 bases to trimming and J lost 5 bases, with 13 bases between them. There are 15 residues in the CDR3. CDR3 region: CASSLREWETGELFF. The CDR3 coding sequence is TGCGCCAGCAGCTTACGGGAGTGGGAGACCGGGGAGCTGTTTTTT.

V is TRBV28 and J is TRBJ1-1; tentatively, D is TRBD1 (5 bases). CDR1 and CDR2 (germline): MDHEN, SYDVKM. This CDR3 is 16 amino acids long. V was pared by 4 bases and J by 1 base, with 16 bases between. CDR3: CASSWPVGRKNTEAFF. The DNA for the CDR3 is TGTGCCAGCAGTTGGCCCGTGGGACGGAAGAACACTGAAGCTTTCTTT.

This chain joins TRBV9 and TRBJ2-5; 10 bases map to TRBD1. V shed 3 bases, J shed 4 bases, and the junction held 6 bases outside the gene matches. There are 15 residues in the CDR3. Germline values: CDR1 SGDLS, CDR2 YYNGEE. The CDR3 DNA reads TGTGCCAGCAGCGCGCGACAGGGGGCGGGAGAGACCCAGTACTTC. It encodes CASSARQGAGETQYF.

This clone was seen only a few times. The chain combines TRBV7-8 with TRBJ1-5, with TRBD1 matching 7 bases. Germline values: CDR1 SGHVS, CDR2 FQNEAQ. The CDR3 totals 14 residues. J lost 4 bases, V lost 1 base, and 1 base had no gene match. Here the CDR3 reads CASSLGRGNQPQHF. The CDR3 DNA reads TGTGCCAGCAGCTTAGGCAGGGGGAATCAGCCCCAGCATTTT. Combining the CDR3 with reference TRBV7-8 and TRBJ1-5 gives the whole variable domain GAGVSQSPRYKVAKRGQDVALRCDPISGHVSLFWYQQALGQGPEFLTYFQNEAQLDKSGLPSDRFFAERPEGSVSTLKIQRTQQEDSAVYLCASSLGRGNQPQHFGDGTRLSIL.

The chain is built from TRBV9 and TRBJ1-3, with TRBD1 matching over 7 bases. The trim removed 2 bases at V and 2 bases at J, leaving 13 bases unmatched. Germline V gene data show CDR1 as SGDLS and CDR2 as YYNGEE. CDR3 length: 18 amino acids. This chain's CDR3 is CASSVDREVVRPGNTIYF. DNA of the CDR3: TGTGCCAGCAGCGTCGACAGGGAGGTAGTTAGGCCTGGAAACACCATATATTTT.

The chain links TRBV6-5 to TRBJ2-7, with D possibly TRBD1 on 6 matching bases. Between the trimmed V and J ends, which lost 6 bases and 0 bases, there was a span of 12 bases. This CDR3 has 14 amino acids. Germline values: CDR1 MNHEY, CDR2 SVGAGI. This CDR3 is CASSRDRTSYEQYF. The DNA for the CDR3 is TGTGCCAGCAGCCGAGACAGGACCTCCTACGAGCAGTACTTC.

The chain joins TRBV5-6 to TRBJ2-7; D is uncertain. Trimming removed 5 bases at V and 3 bases at J, with 18 bases between. CDR1 and CDR2 from the germline V gene are SGHDT and YYEEEE. The CDR3 runs to 15 residues. The CDR3: CASSPGMGYHYEQYF. CDR3 coding DNA: TGTGCCAGCAGTCCGGGCATGGGGTACCACTACGAGCAGTACTTC.

V gene TRBV19 combines with J gene TRBJ1-5; D uncertain. CDR3 length: 19 amino acids. Germline-derived CDR1 and CDR2 are LNHDA and SQIVND (reference sequence). Trimming cost V 10 bases and J 2 bases, with 30 bases left between them. The CDR3 sequence is CATSIFMARTGGGNQPQHF. CDR3 nucleotides: TGTGCCACGTCCATTTTCATGGCCCGGACGGGCGGGGGCAATCAGCCCCAGCATTTT.

There are a few counts of this clone. A junction boundary mismatches the germline segment, possibly from a read error. The chain has TRBV2 and TRBJ1-2; D ambiguous. Germline CDR1 SNHLY, CDR2 FYNNEI. The CDR3 totals 14 residues. CDR3 protein: CASSDLPRGAHYFF. The CDR3 bases are TGTGCCAGCAGTGATCTCCCGCGCGGTGCCCACTACTTCTTC.

V usage is TRBV28 and J usage is TRBJ2-7; 9 nucleotides agree with TRBD1. The trim removed 5 bases at V and 5 bases at J, leaving 10 bases unmatched. This CDR3 has 15 amino acids. The germline gives CDR1 MDHEN, CDR2 SYDVKM. CDR3 DNA: TGTGCCAGCAGTCCTCTAGTACAGGGGGCACACGAGCAGTACTTC. This gives the protein CASSPLVQGAHEQYF.

The genes are TRBV7-9 and TRBJ2-7, with TRBD1 identical over 7 bases. Germline-derived CDR1 and CDR2 are SEHNR and FQNEAQ (reference sequence). J gave up 3 bases and V 2 bases, and 1 base lay outside the gene matches. The CDR3 sequence is 13 residues long. The CDR3 nucleotides are TGTGCCAGCAGCTTATGGGACAGCTACGAGCAGTACTTC. Translation: CASSLWDSYEQYF.

The rearrangement joins TRBV5-4 to TRBJ1-2, with 8 bases aligning to TRBD1. This CDR3 spans 15 amino acids. Germline values: CDR1 SGHNT, CDR2 YYREEE (reference sequence). J lost 8 bases, V lost 5 bases, and 14 bases had no gene match. The CDR3 DNA reads TGTGCCAGCAGAATCCGGGACAGGAGCCTCTTGGGCTACACCTTC. The encoded protein is CASRIRDRSLLGYTF.

This clone was counted between two and nine times. The V gene is TRBV6-5, the J gene TRBJ2-7; a weak D match, TRBD1 (6 bases). Per germline, CDR1 MNHEY and CDR2 SVGAGI. V lost 6 bases to trimming and J lost 1 base, with 16 bases between them. The CDR3 extends over 15 amino acids. The CDR3 loop is CASRRDKGQSYEQYF. The CDR3 coding sequence is TGTGCCAGCAGGAGGGACAAGGGACAATCCTACGAGCAGTACTTC.

The chain carries TRBV28 and TRBJ2-5; D uncertain. This CDR3 is 11 amino acids long. The V end was cut by 8 bases, the J end by 2 bases, with 6 bases between. CDR1 and CDR2 from the germline V gene are MDHEN and SYDVKM. CDR3 sequence reads: CASAGQETQYF. For the CDR3, the DNA is TGTGCCAGCGCCGGTCAAGAGACCCAGTACTTC.

J is TRBJ2-1 and V is TRBV14, with D unclear. This CDR3 has 14 residues. Trimming cost V 0 bases and J 7 bases, with 10 bases left between them. The germline V gene has CDR1 SGHDN and CDR2 FVKESK. CDR3 bases: TGTGCCAGCAGCCAAGATGCAGTTCGGAATGAGCAGTTCTTC. It is translated as CASSQDAVRNEQFF.

The chain recombines TRBV28 with TRBJ2-1; D may be TRBD2 (6 bases). Trimming cost V 5 bases and J 6 bases, with 14 bases left between them. This CDR3 contains 14 residues. In germline, CDR1 is MDHEN, CDR2 SYDVKM. Here the CDR3 DNA reads TGTGCCAGCAGTCCCGGGACTTTCGTCAATGAGCAGTTCTTC. It yields the protein CASSPGTFVNEQFF.

The count of this clone is one. The chain uses TRBV18 and TRBJ2-5; the D is unclear. The length of the CDR3 is 15 residues. Trimming took off 3 bases at V and 5 bases at J, with 16 bases between the two ends. The germline gives CDR1 KGHSH, CDR2 LQKENI. CDR3 nucleotide sequence: TGTGCCAGCTCACCGCCGTGGAGACCTCGGGAGACCCAGTACTTC. The encoded protein is CASSPPWRPRETQYF.

The V call is TRBV14, the J call TRBJ1-2; 10 nucleotides match TRBD1. The CDR3 length is 14 residues. Looked up from germline, CDR1 is SGHDN and CDR2 is FVKESK. The J segment lost 8 bases and the V segment lost 4 bases, leaving 7 bases of the junction unmatched. The CDR3 is CASSPRTGGWGYTF. The CDR3 coding sequence is TGTGCCAGCAGCCCCAGGACAGGGGGTTGGGGCTACACCTTC.

V and J are TRBV7-9 and TRBJ1-4; TRBD1 is a possible D gene (5 bases). CDR1 is SEHNR and CDR2 is FQNEAQ in the germline V gene (reference sequence). The CDR3 runs 15 residues. Deletions cut 5 bases from V and 8 bases from J, with 18 bases between. CDR3 coding DNA: TGTGCCAGCAGCCCCACAGGAGGCCAGAGGGAAAAACTGTTTTTT. Its protein is CASSPTGGQREKLFF.

The CDR3 DNA reads as TGCGCCAGCAGCCAAGTGGGGCTCCGGGGAGAAACTGAAGCTTTCTTT. Translation: CASSQVGLRGETEAFF. The rearrangement uses TRBV4-1 and TRBJ1-1; D possibly corresponds to TRBD1 (5 bases). Trimming took 1 base from V and 5 from J, leaving 17 bases between them. This CDR3 contains 16 residues. Germline V lookup: CDR1 MGHRA, CDR2 YSYEKL.

The chain combines TRBV11-3 with TRBJ2-1; perhaps TRBD1 as D (6 bases). From germline, CDR1 is SGHNT and CDR2 YENEEA. The CDR3 spans 14 residues. Deletions cut 4 bases from V and 6 bases from J, with 13 bases between. DNA of the CDR3: TGTGCCAGCAGCTGGCCAGGACAGCCCAATGAGCAGTTCTTC. Its protein is CASSWPGQPNEQFF.

This clone has more than one count but fewer than ten. This chain joins TRBV7-9 and TRBJ1-2; 11 bases align to TRBD1. The trim removed 6 bases at V and 8 bases at J, leaving 11 bases unmatched. This CDR3 contains 15 residues. Germline CDR1 is SEHNR and CDR2 is FQNEAQ (reference sequence). The CDR3 here is CASSWTGGSVSGYTF. CDR3 bases: TGTGCCAGCAGTTGGACAGGGGGCTCCGTCTCCGGCTACACCTTC.

The chain employs TRBV5-5 and TRBJ2-4, with TRBD1 matching over 10 bases. V was clipped by 6 bases and J by 5 bases; unmatched bases: 5. Germline lookup yields CDR1 SGHKS and CDR2 YYEKEE (reference sequence). This CDR3 is 14 amino acids long. Here the CDR3 reads CASIKDRGQNIQYF. In DNA, the CDR3 is TGTGCCAGCATCAAAGACAGGGGGCAAAACATTCAGTACTTC. The complete variable domain, with remaining parts taken from reference TRBV5-5 and TRBJ2-4, reads DAGVTQSPTHLIKTRGQQVTLRCSPISGHKSVSWYQQVLGQGPQFIFQYYEKEERGRGNFPDRFSARQFPNYSSELNVNALLLGDSALYLCASIKDRGQNIQYFGAGTRLSVL.